The present TCR beta chain was sequenced within a study of regulatory T cells in long-lasting Graves disease. This clonotype was detected only once. The CDR3 ends on some other residue instead of the conserved phenylalanine or tryptophan, so this is likely a read error. Trimming stripped 3 bases from V and 0 bases from J, with 15 bases between. This CDR3 contains 18 residues. Germline CDR1 is MNHGY and CDR2 is SVAAGI. Time point given: persistent/refractory GD, antithyroid drugs over 5 years with positive TRAb. With RNA extracted from PBMCs as input, the TCR library was made. TCR beta libraries were built with iRepertoire HTBI primers and Arm-PCR of CDR3 regions. TCRdb itself ran the multiplex PCR reads through MiXCR, one entry per CDR3 protein. The table has roughly 400,000 distinct CDR3 sequences, under 25% seen once; the top ten hold 13% to 15%.

The J gene is TRBJ2-6, the V gene TRBV6-9; D might be TRBD1 (6 bases). This clonotype originated in a female donor with Graves disease. The sample in question was peripheral blood mononuclear cells (PBMCs), obtained when the disease was refractory, from a patient treated with antithyroid drugs. CDR3 sequence: CASSYTLVGASGANVLTS. The CDR3, as DNA: TGTGCCAGCAGTTACACGCTGGTGGGGGCCTCTGGGGCCAACGTCCTGACTTCC.